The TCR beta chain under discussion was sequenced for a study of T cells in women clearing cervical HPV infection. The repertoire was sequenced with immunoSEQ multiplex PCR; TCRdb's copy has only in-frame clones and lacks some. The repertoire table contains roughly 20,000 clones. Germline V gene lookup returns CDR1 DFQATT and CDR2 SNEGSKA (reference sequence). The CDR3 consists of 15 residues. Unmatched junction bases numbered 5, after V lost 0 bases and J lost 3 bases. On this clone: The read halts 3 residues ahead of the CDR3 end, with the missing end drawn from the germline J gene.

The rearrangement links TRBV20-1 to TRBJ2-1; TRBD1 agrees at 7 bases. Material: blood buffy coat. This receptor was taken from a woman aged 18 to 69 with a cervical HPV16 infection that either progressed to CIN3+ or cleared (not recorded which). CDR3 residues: CSARDLAGGYNEQFF. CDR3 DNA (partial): TGCAGTGCTAGAGATCTTGCAGGGGGCTACAATGAG.